This record looks at one T cell receptor (beta chain) sequence and its context. The sample is drawn from a study of blood T cell repertoires in COVID-19. Study-level information: From the United States, Italy and Spain came samples of acute and convalescent COVID-19. PBMCs, B-cell-depleted T cells, or T cells were the source of the cDNA or gDNA that made up the material.

Per the study methods: Reference gene primer amplification in the assay estimated nucleated cell counts. Sequencing was performed with immunoSEQ multiplex PCR; in TCRdb, only in-frame clones are kept and a portion is missing. V and J calls plus clone size are reproduced from that table; the DNA served to infer D and trimming. Here the sample spans under 200,000 clones, more than 85% being singletons. CDR1 and CDR2 from the germline V gene are LGHNA and YSLEER. V gave up 4 bases and J gave up 5 bases, with 21 bases separating them. This CDR3 is built from 17 residues. The clonotype was recovered from a woman between 45 and 60 years old who had recovered from COVID-19. Sequenced material: PBMCs or T cells enriched from blood (not recorded which). The chain employs TRBV4-3 and TRBJ2-1; D is possibly TRBD1 (6 bases). Written as DNA, the CDR3 is TGCGCCAGCAGCCGAGCAGTCCGGGCTGCAGGGGACAATGAGCAGTTCTTC. It translates to CASSRAVRAAGDNEQFF.